The rows below give T cell receptor beta chains drawn from one sample of a study of T cells after posttransplantation cyclophosphamide. The method was immunoSEQ multiplex PCR; TCRdb's version includes in-frame clones alone and lacks a portion of them. There are some 37,000 clones in the sample, none observed a single time. The specimen was PBMCs. The receptors originated from a girl between 5 and 17 years old in good health, CMV-negative, and a related stem cell transplant donor. CDR3s include the opening cysteine and the closing phenylalanine or tryptophan. D genes are given only for firm matches. Some rows mark clone size as missing; the rest say once, few, many or name a class of expanded clone.

d_call clone_size j_call v_call cdr3_aa cdr3_nt
TRBD1 few TRBJ1-3 TRBV4-1 CASSHGHRGSGNTIYF TGCGCCAGCAGCCATGGCCACAGGGGCTCTGGAAACACCATATATTTT
. many TRBJ1-1 TRBV5-8 CASSLATGFVTEAFF TGTGCCAGCAGCTTGGCAACAGGGTTCGTCACTGAAGCTTTCTTT
TRBD1 many TRBJ2-3 TRBV19 CASKGAGEADTQYF TGTGCCAGTAAGGGGGCAGGGGAAGCAGATACGCAGTATTTT
. few TRBJ2-2 TRBV2 CASSATGRSTGELFF TGTGCCAGCAGTGCGACAGGGAGGTCAACCGGGGAGCTGTTTTTT
TRBD2 many TRBJ2-1 TRBV6-1 CASSDIAGGQHEQFF TGTGCCAGCAGTGACATAGCGGGAGGGCAGCATGAGCAGTTCTTC
TRBD2 many TRBJ2-1 TRBV28 CASSELAGVRYNEQFF TGTGCCAGCAGCGAGCTAGCGGGGGTTCGGTACAATGAGCAGTTCTTC
TRBD1 . TRBJ2-7 TRBV18 CASSPRDRFIYEQYF TGTGCCAGCTCACCTCGGGACAGGTTCATCTACGAGCAGTACTTC
. few TRBJ2-1 TRBV7-9 CASYGLGAYNEQFF TGTGCCAGCTACGGACTTGGGGCCTACAATGAGCAGTTCTTC
. many TRBJ1-1 TRBV10-2 CASTRGRGNTEAFF TGCGCCAGCACCCGGGGGAGGGGGAACACTGAAGCTTTCTTT
TRBD2 many TRBJ2-2 TRBV5-4 CASSLSGGTGELFF TGTGCCAGCAGCCTTAGCGGGGGGACCGGGGAGCTGTTTTTT
. many TRBJ1-6 TRBV15 CATSRGTGSSYNSPLHF TGTGCCACCAGCAGAGGCACAGGCAGCTCCTATAATTCACCCCTCCACTTT
. many TRBJ1-1 TRBV27 CASSYQTGNTEAFF TGTGCCAGCAGTTACCAGACAGGGAACACTGAAGCTTTCTTT
. many TRBJ1-1 TRBV7-2 CASSLVGRNTEAFF TGTGCCAGCAGCTTAGTTGGCAGGAACACTGAAGCTTTCTTT
. few TRBJ1-5 TRBV28 CASSPGGAYNQPQHF TGTGCCAGCAGTCCCGGGGGGGCTTACAATCAGCCCCAGCATTTT
. many TRBJ2-2 TRBV7-9 CASSPNKGLSTGELFF TGTGCCAGCAGCCCCAACAAGGGACTGTCCACCGGGGAGCTGTTTTTT
. few TRBJ2-7 TRBV5-4 CASSGGSYEQYF TGTGCCAGCAGCGGAGGTTCCTACGAGCAGTACTTC
TRBD2 . TRBJ2-1 TRBV4-3 CASSQLAGGNYNEQFF TGCGCCAGCAGCCAATTAGCGGGAGGGAACTACAATGAGCAGTTCTTC
TRBD2 many TRBJ2-7 TRBV6-5 CASSRGGSSYEQYF TGTGCCAGCAGCCGCGGGGGAAGCTCCTACGAGCAGTACTTC
TRBD1 few TRBJ1-2 TRBV5-6 CASGLGDRGLILGGYTF TGTGCCAGCGGCTTGGGGGACAGGGGCCTTATTTTGGGTGGCTACACCTTC
TRBD1 many TRBJ2-7 TRBV30 CAWSGQGDEQYF TGTGCCTGGAGTGGACAGGGGGACGAGCAGTACTTC
. many TRBJ1-6 TRBV10-3 CAISESSGERNSPLHF TGTGCCATCAGTGAGTCTTCAGGGGAACGTAATTCACCCCTCCACTTT
TRBD2 many TRBJ2-7 TRBV5-1 CASSESGSSYEQYF TGCGCCAGCAGCGAGAGCGGGAGCTCCTACGAGCAGTACTTC
. . TRBJ1-1 TRBV7-8 CASSLTALPAFF TGTGCCAGCAGCTTAACAGCCCTACCAGCTTTCTTT
TRBD1 many TRBJ1-1 TRBV2 CASSRQGATTEAFF TGTGCCAGCAGCCGACAGGGGGCAACCACTGAAGCTTTCTTT
TRBD2 . TRBJ2-3 TRBV5-1 CASSSGLAGGGSTDTQYF TGCGCCAGCAGCTCGGGACTAGCGGGGGGCGGGAGCACAGATACGCAGTATTTT
TRBD2 . TRBJ2-1 TRBV6-5 CASSRREAYNEQFF TGTGCCAGCAGTAGGCGGGAGGCCTACAATGAGCAGTTCTTC
. few TRBJ2-7 TRBV25-1 CASTPSTGPYEQYF TGTGCCAGCACCCCCTCTACAGGGCCCTACGAGCAGTACTTC
. many TRBJ1-4 TRBV30 CAWSLGGSNEKLFF TGTGCCTGGAGTTTGGGAGGGTCTAATGAAAAACTGTTTTTT
. many TRBJ2-7 TRBV19 CASSIDRTPETYEQYF TGTGCCAGTAGTATAGACCGGACACCTGAAACCTACGAGCAGTACTTC
. many TRBJ1-6 TRBV28 CASSFQDNSPLHF TGTGCCAGCAGTTTCCAGGATAATTCACCCCTCCACTTT
. few TRBJ2-3 TRBV4-3 CASSLGVTDTQYF TGCGCCAGCAGCCTCGGGGTCACAGATACGCAGTATTTT
. . TRBJ2-7 TRBV27 CASSLSVSRYEQYF TGTGCCAGCAGTTTATCGGTTAGCCGTTACGAGCAGTACTTC
. . TRBJ1-2 TRBV4-1 CASSQGHFDGYTF TGCGCCAGCAGCCAAGGACATTTTGATGGCTACACCTTC
TRBD1 few TRBJ2-7 TRBV2 CASSEFGTGNAYEQYF TGTGCCAGCAGTGAATTTGGGACAGGGAATGCCTACGAGCAGTACTTC
. . TRBJ1-2 TRBV27 CASSFRVGNYGYTF TGTGCCAGCAGTTTCAGGGTCGGAAACTATGGCTACACCTTC
. few TRBJ1-2 TRBV4-1 CASSPQRGRKYMTGCTF TGCGCCAGCAGCCCCCAGCGAGGCAGGAAATATATGACAGGCTGCACCTTC
TRBD1 few TRBJ1-1 TRBV28 CASRTTRDRGRRIEAFF TGTGCCAGCAGGACTACCCGGGACAGGGGGCGACGGATTGAAGCTTTCTTT
. . TRBJ1-2 TRBV30 CAWSDLGDYGYTF TGTGCCTGGAGTGATCTCGGAGACTATGGCTACACCTTC
. many TRBJ2-1 TRBV28 CASTNRGGLYNEQFF TGTGCCAGCACCAATAGGGGGGGACTCTACAATGAGCAGTTCTTC
TRBD1 many TRBJ2-7 TRBV6-1 CASSRDRGAYEQYF TGTGCCAGCAGTAGAGACAGGGGTGCCTACGAGCAGTACTTC
. . TRBJ2-3 TRBV28 CASSLGRADTQYF TGTGCCAGCAGTTTGGGCAGGGCGGATACGCAGTATTTT
. many TRBJ2-1 TRBV4-1 CASSQMGADYNEQFF TGCGCCAGCAGCCAAATGGGGGCCGACTACAATGAGCAGTTCTTC